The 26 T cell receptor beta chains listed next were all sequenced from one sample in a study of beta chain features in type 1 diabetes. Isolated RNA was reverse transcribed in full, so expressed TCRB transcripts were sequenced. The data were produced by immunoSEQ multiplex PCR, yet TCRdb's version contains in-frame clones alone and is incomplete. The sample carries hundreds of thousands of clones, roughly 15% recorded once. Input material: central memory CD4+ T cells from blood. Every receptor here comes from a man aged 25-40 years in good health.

The CDR3 DNA sequence: TGTGCCAGCAGCGAACACCCTAATCAGCCCCAGCATTTT. Protein: CASSEHPNQPQHF. The rearrangement links TRBV7-2 to TRBJ1-5, with D unresolved. Germline values: CDR1 SGHTA, CDR2 FQGNSA. The length of the CDR3 is 13 residues. The germline V and J ends were trimmed by 5 bases and 4 bases, with 9 bases remaining between them.

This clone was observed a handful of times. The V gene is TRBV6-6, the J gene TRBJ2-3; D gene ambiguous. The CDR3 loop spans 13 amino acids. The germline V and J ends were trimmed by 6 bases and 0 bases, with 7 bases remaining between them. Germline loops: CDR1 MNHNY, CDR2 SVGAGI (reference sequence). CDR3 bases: TGTGCCAGCAGAAGCCCGAGCACAGATACGCAGTATTTT. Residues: CASRSPSTDTQYF.

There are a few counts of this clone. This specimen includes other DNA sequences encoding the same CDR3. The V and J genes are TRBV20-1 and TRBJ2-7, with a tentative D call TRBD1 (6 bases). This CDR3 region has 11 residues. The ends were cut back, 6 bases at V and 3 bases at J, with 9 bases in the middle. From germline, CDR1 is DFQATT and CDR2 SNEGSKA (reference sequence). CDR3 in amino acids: CSANRDYEQYF. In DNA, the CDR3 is TGCAGTGCGAACAGGGACTACGAGCAGTACTTC.

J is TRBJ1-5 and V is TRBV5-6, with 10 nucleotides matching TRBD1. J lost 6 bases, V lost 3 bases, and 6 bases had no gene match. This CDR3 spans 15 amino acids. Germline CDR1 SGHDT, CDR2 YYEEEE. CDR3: CASSSRDRGSQPQHF. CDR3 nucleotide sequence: TGTGCCAGCAGCTCCCGGGACAGGGGATCTCAGCCCCAGCATTTT.

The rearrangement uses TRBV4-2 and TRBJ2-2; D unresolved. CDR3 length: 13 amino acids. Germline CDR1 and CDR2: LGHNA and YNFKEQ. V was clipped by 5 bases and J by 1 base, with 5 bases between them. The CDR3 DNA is TGTGCCAGCAGCTTCTTGAACACCGGGGAGCTGTTTTTT. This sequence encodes CASSFLNTGELFF.

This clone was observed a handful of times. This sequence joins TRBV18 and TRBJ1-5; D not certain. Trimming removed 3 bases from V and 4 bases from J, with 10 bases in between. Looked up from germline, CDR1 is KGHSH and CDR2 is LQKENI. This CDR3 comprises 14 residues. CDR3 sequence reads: CASSPVYGNQPQHF. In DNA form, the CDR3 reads TGTGCCAGCTCACCCGTTTACGGAAATCAGCCCCAGCATTTT.

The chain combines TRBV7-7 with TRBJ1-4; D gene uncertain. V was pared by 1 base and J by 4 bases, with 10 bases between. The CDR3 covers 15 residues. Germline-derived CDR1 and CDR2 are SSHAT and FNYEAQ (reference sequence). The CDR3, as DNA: TGTGCCAGCAGCTTAGATACGGGCCATAATGAAAAACTGTTTTTT. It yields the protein CASSLDTGHNEKLFF.

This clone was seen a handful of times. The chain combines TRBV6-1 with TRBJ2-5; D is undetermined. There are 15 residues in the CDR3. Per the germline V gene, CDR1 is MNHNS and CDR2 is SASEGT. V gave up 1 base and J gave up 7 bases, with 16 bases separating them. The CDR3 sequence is CASSEGWQALGTQYF. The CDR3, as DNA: TGTGCCAGCAGTGAAGGATGGCAGGCCTTGGGGACCCAGTACTTC.

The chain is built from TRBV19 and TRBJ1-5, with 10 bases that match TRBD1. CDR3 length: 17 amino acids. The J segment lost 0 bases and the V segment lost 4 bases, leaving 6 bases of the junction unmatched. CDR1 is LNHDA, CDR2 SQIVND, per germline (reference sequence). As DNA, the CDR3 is TGTGCCAGTAGTACGACAGGGGGCAGAGGTAGCAATCAGCCCCAGCATTTT. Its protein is CASSTTGGRGSNQPQHF. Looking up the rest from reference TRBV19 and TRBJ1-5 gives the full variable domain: DGGITQSPKYLFRKEGQNVTLSCEQNLNHDAMYWYRQDPGQGLRLIYYSQIVNDFQKGDIAEGYSVSREKKESFPLTVTSAQKNPTAFYLCASSTTGGRGSNQPQHFGDGTRLSIL.

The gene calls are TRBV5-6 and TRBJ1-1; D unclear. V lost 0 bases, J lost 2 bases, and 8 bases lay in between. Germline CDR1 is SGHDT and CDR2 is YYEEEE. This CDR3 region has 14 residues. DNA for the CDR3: TGTGCCAGCAGCTTGGCCAACAGAAACACTGAAGCTTTCTTT. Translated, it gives CASSLANRNTEAFF. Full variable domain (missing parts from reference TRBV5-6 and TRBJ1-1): DAGVTQSPTHLIKTRGQQVTLRCSPKSGHDTVSWYQQALGQGPQFIFQYYEEEERQRGNFPDRFSGHQFPNYSSELNVNALLLGDSALYLCASSLANRNTEAFFGQGTRLTVV.

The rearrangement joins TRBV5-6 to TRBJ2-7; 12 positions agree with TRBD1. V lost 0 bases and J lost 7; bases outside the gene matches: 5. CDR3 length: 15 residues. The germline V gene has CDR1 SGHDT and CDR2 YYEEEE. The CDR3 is CASSLGDRGLGEQYV. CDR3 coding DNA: TGTGCCAGCAGCTTGGGGGACAGGGGGCTAGGAGAGCAGTACGTC.

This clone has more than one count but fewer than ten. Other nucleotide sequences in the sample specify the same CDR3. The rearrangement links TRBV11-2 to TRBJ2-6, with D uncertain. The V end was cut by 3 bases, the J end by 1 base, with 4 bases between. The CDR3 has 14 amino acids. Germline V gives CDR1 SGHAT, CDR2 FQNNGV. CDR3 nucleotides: TGTGCCAGCAGCTTCCCTTCTGGGGCCAACGTCCTGACTTTC. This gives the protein CASSFPSGANVLTF.

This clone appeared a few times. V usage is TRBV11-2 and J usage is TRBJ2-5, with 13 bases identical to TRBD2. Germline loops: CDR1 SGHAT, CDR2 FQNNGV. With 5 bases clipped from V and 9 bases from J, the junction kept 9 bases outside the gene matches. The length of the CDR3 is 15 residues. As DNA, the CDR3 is TGTGCCAGCAGCACTGGGACTAGCGGGGCCGGGGCCCAGTACTTC. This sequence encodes CASSTGTSGAGAQYF.

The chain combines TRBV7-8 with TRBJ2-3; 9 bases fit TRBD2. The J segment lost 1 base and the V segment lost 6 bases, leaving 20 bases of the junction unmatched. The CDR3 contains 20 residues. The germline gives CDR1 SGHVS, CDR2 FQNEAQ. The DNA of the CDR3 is TGTGCCAGCAGGTCAAACCGTCTAGCGGGGCCTCAAGGAGGCACAGATACGCAGTATTTT. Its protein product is CASRSNRLAGPQGGTDTQYF.

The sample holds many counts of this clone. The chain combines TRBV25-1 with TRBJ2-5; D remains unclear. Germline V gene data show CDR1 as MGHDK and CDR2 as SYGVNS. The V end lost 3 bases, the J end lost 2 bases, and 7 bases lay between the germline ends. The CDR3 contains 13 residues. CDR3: CASSDQQQETQYF. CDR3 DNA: TGTGCCAGCAGTGACCAACAGCAAGAGACCCAGTACTTC.

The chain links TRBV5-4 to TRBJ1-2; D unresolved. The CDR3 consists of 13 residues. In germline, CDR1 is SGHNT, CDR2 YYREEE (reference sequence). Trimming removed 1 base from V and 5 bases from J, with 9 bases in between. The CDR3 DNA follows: TGTGCCAGCAGCTTGAGGGCAGAGTATGGCTACACCTTC. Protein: CASSLRAEYGYTF.

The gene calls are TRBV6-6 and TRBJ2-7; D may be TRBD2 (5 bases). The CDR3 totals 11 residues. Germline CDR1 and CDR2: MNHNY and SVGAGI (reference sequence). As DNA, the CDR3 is TGTGCCATCAGTGGAGGCCGCGAGCAGTACGTC. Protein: CAISGGREQYV.

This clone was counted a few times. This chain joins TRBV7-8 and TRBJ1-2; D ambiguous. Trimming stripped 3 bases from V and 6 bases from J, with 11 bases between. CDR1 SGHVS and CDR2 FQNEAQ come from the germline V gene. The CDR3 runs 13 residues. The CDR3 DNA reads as TGTGCCAGCAGCTTGACGATTTCCGATGGCTACACCTTC. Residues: CASSLTISDGYTF.

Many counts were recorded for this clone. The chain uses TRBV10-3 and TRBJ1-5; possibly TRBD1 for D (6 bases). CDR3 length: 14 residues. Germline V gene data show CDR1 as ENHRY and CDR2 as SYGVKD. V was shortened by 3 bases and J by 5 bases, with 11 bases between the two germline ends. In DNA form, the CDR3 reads TGTGCCATCAGTGATCGCAGGGGTGATCAGCCCCAGCATTTT. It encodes CAISDRRGDQPQHF.

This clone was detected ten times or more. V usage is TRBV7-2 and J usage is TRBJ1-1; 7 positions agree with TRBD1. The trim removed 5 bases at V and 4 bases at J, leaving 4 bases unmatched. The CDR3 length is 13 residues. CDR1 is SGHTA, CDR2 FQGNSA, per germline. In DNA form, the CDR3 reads TGTGCCAGCAGCGTGACAGGGCGCACTGAAGCTTTCTTT. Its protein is CASSVTGRTEAFF.

This CDR3 reads CASSQDVSGGINQPQHF. CDR3 DNA: TGCGCCAGCAGCCAAGATGTTAGCGGCGGAATCAATCAGCCCCAGCATTTT. The V call is TRBV4-1, the J call TRBJ1-5; D is ambiguous. V was shortened by 0 bases and J by 3 bases, with 15 bases between the two germline ends. CDR3 length equals 17 residues. CDR1 and CDR2 from the germline V gene are MGHRA and YSYEKL.

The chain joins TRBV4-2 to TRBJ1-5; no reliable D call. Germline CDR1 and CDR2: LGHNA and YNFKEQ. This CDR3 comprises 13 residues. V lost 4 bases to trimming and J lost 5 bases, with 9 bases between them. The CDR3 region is CASSRGEDQPQHF. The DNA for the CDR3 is TGTGCCAGCAGCCGCGGGGAGGATCAGCCCCAGCATTTT.

CDR3 bases: TGTGCCAGCAGCTTACGAACCAGGGGTACAGATACGCAGTATTTT. This codes for CASSLRTRGTDTQYF. The chain carries TRBV5-4 and TRBJ2-3, with D perhaps matching TRBD1 (6 bases). This CDR3 comprises 15 residues. Germline CDR1 reads SGHNT; CDR2 reads YYREEE (reference sequence). Trimming cost V 2 bases and J 3 bases, with 13 bases left between them.

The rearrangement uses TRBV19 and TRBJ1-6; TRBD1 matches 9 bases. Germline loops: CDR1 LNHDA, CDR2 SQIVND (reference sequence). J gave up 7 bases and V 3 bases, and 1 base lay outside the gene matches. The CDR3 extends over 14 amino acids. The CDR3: CASSMGQGNSPLHF. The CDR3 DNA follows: TGTGCCAGTAGTATGGGACAGGGAAATTCACCCCTCCACTTT.

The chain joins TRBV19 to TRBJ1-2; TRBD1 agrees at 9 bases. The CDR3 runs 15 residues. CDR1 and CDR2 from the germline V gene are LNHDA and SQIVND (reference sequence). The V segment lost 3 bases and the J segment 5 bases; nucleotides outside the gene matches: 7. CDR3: CASSISPTGGYGYTF. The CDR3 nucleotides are TGTGCCAGTAGTATTTCCCCGACAGGGGGATATGGCTACACCTTC.

The CDR3 spells CASSLLAGNTIYF. The CDR3 DNA sequence: TGTGCCAGCAGCTTACTTGCGGGAAACACCATATATTTT. V gene TRBV11-2 combines with J gene TRBJ1-3, with D unresolved. From germline, CDR1 is SGHAT and CDR2 FQNNGV. The ends were cut back, 2 bases at V and 4 bases at J, with 6 bases in the middle. The CDR3 has 13 amino acids.